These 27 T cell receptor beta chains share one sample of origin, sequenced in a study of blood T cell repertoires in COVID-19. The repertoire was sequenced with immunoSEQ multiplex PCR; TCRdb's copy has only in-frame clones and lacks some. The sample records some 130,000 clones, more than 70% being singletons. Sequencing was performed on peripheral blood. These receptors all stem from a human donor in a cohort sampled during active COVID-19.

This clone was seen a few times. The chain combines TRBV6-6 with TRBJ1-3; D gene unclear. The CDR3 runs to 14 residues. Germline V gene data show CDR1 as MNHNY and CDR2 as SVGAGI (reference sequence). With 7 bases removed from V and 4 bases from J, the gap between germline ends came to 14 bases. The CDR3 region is CASTPRGVGNTIYF. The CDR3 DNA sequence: TGTGCCAGCACCCCCCGGGGAGTGGGAAACACCATATATTTT.

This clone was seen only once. The CDR3 DNA sequence: TGTGCCAGCAGCGTCGGGGTGCGAGGAAACACCATATATTTT. Its translation: CASSVGVRGNTIYF. This chain links TRBV5-8 with TRBJ1-3, with D unclear. V dropped 4 bases and J dropped 4 bases, with 12 bases sitting between them. CDR3 size: 14 residues. In germline, CDR1 is SGHTS, CDR2 YDEGEE. Full variable domain (outside the CDR3, taken from reference TRBV5-8 and TRBJ1-3): EAGVTQSPTHLIKTRGQQATLRCSPISGHTSVYWYQQALGLGLQFLLWYDEGEERNRGNFPPRFSGRQFPNYSSELNVNALELEDSALYLCASSVGVRGNTIYFGEGSWLTVV.

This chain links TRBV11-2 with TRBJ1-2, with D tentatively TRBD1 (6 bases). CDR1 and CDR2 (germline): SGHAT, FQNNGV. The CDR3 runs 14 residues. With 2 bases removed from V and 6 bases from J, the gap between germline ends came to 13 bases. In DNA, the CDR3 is TGTGCCAGCAGCTTATTGCAGGGGCTTGATGGCTACACCTTC. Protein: CASSLLQGLDGYTF.

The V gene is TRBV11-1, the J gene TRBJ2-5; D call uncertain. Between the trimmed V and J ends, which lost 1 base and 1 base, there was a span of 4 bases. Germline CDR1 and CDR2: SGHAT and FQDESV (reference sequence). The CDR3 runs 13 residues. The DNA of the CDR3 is TGTGCCAGCAGCTTAGACAGCCAAGAGACCCAGTACTTC. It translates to CASSLDSQETQYF.

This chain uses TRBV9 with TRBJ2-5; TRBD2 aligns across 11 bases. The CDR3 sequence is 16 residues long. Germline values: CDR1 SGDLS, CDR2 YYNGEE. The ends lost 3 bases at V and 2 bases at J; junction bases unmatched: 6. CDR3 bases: TGTGCCAGCAGCGGAGTGACTAGCGGGGCTCAAGAGACCCAGTACTTC. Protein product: CASSGVTSGAQETQYF.

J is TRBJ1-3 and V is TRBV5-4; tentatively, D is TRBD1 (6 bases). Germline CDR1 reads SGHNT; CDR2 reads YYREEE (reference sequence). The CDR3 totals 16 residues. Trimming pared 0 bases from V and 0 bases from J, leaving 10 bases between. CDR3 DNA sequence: TGTGCCAGCAGCTTGGAGGTGACAGGCTCTGGAAACACCATATATTTT. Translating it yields CASSLEVTGSGNTIYF.

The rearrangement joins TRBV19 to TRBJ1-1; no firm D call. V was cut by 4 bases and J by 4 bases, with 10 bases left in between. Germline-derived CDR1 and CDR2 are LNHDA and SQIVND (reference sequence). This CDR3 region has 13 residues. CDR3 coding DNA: TGTGCCAGTAGTACAGGCGGGATCACTGAAGCTTTCTTT. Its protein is CASSTGGITEAFF.

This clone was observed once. DNA for the CDR3: TGTGCCAGCAGCCCGCTAGGGAGTGAGCAGTTCTTC. This sequence encodes CASSPLGSEQFF. The chain uses TRBV6-6 and TRBJ2-1; D perhaps matches TRBD2 (5 bases). Germline V gene lookup returns CDR1 MNHNY and CDR2 SVGAGI (reference sequence). V was trimmed by 6 bases and J by 9 bases, leaving 12 bases between them. The CDR3 extends over 12 amino acids.

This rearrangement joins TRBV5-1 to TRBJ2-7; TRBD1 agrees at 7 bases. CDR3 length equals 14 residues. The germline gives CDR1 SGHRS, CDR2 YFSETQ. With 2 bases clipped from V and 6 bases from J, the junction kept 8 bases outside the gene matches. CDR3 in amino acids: CASSLGTASGEQYV. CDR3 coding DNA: TGCGCCAGCAGCTTAGGGACAGCAAGCGGCGAGCAGTACGTC.

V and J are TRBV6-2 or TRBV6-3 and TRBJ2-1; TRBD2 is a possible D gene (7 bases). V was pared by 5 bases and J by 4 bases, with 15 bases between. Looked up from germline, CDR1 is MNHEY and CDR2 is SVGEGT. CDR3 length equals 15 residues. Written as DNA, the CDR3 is TGTGCCAGCAGTCCCCTGCGGGGGCCGTACAATGAGCAGTTCTTC. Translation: CASSPLRGPYNEQFF.

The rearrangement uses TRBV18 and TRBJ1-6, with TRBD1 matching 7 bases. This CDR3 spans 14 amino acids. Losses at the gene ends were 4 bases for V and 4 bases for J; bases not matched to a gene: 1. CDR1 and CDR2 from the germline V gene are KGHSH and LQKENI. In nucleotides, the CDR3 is TGTGCCAGCTCACAGGACAGGTATAATTCACCCCTCCACTTT. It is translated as CASSQDRYNSPLHF.

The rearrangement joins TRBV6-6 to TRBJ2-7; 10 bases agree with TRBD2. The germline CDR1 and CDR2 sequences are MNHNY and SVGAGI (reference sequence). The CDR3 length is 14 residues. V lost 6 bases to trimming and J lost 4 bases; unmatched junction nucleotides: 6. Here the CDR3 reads CASSPASGSYEQYV. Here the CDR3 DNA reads TGTGCCAGCAGCCCCGCTAGCGGGAGTTACGAGCAGTACGTC.

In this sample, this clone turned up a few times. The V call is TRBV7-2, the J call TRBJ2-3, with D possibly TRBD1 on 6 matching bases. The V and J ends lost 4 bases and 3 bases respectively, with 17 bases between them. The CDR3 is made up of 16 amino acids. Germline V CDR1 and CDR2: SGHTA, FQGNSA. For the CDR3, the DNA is TGTGCCAGCAGCTGGGCTACGGGAAGGGGGACAGATACGCAGTATTTT. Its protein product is CASSWATGRGTDTQYF.

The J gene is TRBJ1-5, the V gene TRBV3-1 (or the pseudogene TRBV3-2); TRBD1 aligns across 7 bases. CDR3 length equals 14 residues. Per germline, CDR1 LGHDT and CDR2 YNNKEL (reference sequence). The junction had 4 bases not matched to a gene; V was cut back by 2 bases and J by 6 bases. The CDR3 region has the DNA TGTGCCAGCAGCCAACAGGGGGTGGCTCAGCCCCAGCATTTT. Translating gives CASSQQGVAQPQHF.

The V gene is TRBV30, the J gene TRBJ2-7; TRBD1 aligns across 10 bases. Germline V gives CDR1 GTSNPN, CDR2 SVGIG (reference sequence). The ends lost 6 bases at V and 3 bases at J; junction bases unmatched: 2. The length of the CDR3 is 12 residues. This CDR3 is CACRTGGYEQYF. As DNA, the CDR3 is TGTGCCTGTCGGACAGGGGGCTACGAGCAGTACTTC.

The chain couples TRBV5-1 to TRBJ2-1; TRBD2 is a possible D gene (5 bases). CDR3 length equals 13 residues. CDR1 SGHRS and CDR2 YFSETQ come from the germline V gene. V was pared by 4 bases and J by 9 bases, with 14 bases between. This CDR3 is CASSPEDFSEQFF. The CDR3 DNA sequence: TGCGCCAGCAGCCCGGAGGACTTTTCTGAGCAGTTCTTC.

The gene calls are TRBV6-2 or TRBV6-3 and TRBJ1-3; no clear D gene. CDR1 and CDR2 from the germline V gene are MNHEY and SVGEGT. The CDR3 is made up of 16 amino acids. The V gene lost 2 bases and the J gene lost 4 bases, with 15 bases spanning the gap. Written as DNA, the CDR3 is TGTGCCAGCAGTTACGATCGAGGATCTCTGGGAAACACCATATATTTT. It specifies CASSYDRGSLGNTIYF.

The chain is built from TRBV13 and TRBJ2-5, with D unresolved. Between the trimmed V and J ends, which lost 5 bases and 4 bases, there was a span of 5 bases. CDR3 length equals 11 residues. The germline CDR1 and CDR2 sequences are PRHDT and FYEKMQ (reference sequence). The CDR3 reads CASSPGETQYF. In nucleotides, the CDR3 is TGTGCCAGCAGCCCCGGAGAGACCCAGTACTTC.

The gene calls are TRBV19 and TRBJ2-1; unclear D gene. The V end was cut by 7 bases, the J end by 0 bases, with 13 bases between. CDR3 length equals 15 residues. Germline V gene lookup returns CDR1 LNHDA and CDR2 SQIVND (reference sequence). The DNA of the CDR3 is TGTGCCAGTACAAGCGAGCCGAGCTCCTACAATGAGCAGTTCTTC. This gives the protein CASTSEPSSYNEQFF.

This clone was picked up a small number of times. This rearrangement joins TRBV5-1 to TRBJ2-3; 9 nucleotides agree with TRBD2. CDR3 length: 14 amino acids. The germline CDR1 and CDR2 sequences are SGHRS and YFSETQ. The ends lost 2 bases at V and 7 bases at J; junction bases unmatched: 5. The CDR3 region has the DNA TGCGCCAGCAGCTTAGCGGGAGGTACTAATACGCAGTATTTT. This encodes CASSLAGGTNTQYF.

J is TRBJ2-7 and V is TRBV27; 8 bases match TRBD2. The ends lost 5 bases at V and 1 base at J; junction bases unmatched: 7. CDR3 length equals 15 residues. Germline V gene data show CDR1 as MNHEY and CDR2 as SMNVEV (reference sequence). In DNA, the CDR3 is TGTGCCAGCAGTCCCCGGGGGGGCAGGTCCTACGAGCAGTACTTC. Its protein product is CASSPRGGRSYEQYF.

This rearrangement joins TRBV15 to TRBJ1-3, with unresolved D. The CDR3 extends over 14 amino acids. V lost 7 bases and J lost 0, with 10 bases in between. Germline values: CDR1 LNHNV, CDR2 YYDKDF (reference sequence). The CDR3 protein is CATKREASGNTIYF. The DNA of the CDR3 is TGTGCCACCAAGAGAGAGGCCTCTGGAAACACCATATATTTT.

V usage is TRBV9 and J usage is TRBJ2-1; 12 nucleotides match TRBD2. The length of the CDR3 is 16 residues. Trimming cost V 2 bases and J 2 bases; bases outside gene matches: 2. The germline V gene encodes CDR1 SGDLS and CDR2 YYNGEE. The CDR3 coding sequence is TGTGCCAGCAGCGTCACTAGCGGGAGGCCCTACAATGAGCAGTTCTTC. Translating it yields CASSVTSGRPYNEQFF. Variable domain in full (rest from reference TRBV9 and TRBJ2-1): DSGVTQTPKHLITATGQRVTLRCSPRSGDLSVYWYQQSLDQGLQFLIQYYNGEERAKGNILERFSAQQFPDLHSELNLSSLELGDSALYFCASSVTSGRPYNEQFFGPGTRLTVL.

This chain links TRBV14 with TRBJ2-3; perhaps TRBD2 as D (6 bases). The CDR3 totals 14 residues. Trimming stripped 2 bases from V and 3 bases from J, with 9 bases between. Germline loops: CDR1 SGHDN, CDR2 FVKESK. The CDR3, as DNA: TGTGCCAGCAGCCAACGCCTAGCGACAGATACGCAGTATTTT. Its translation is CASSQRLATDTQYF.

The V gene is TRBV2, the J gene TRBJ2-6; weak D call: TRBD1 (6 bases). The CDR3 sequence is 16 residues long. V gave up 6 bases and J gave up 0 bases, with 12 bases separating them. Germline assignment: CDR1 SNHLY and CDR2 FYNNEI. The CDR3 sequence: CASSPGHPSGANVLTF. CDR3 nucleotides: TGTGCCAGCAGCCCGGGACATCCCTCTGGGGCCAACGTCCTGACTTTC.

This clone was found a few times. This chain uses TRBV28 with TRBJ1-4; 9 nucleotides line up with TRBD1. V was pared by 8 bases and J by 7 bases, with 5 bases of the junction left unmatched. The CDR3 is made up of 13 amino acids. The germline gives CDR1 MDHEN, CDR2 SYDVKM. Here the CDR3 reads CASSDRGREKLFF. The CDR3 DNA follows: TGTGCCAGCTCGGACAGGGGCCGTGAAAAACTGTTTTTT. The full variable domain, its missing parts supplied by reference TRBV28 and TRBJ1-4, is DVKVTQSSRYLVKRTGEKVFLECVQDMDHENMFWYRQDPGLGLRLIYFSYDVKMKEKGDIPEGYSVSREKKERFSLILESASTNQTSMYLCASSDRGREKLFFGSGTQLSVL.

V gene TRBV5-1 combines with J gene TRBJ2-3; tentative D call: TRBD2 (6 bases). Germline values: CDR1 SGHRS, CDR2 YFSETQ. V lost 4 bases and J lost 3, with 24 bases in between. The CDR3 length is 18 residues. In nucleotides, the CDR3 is TGCGCCAGCAGCCTAACCCCCCTCGGGCGGGGCGGTACAGATACGCAGTATTTT. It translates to CASSLTPLGRGGTDTQYF.